This T cell receptor beta chain came from a study of shared clonotypes between healthy human individuals. Across the study: Sampling drew on donors who were a couple of women and a few men aged 18 to 49. A donor's plate count was three for CD4 naive and three for CD4 memory; CD8 naive had two and CD8 memory one.

The naive CD8 subset, CD45RO-negative cells positively selected for CCR7, excluded terminally differentiated effector memory CD45RA+ cells. Researchers divided each subset's genomic DNA evenly across several immunoSEQ plates. Assay: immunoSEQ multiplex PCR; the TCRdb copy retains only in-frame clones and omits some. Of approximately 810,000 clones listed, 90% to 95% are singletons. Trimming shortened V by 3 bases and J by 4 bases, and 16 bases separated the two germline ends. The CDR3 has 15 residues. Germline CDR1 reads WNHNN; CDR2 reads SYGVQD (reference sequence). This clone was seen only a few times.

The rearrangement links TRBV10-1 to TRBJ2-7; tentative D call: TRBD2 (6 bases). The source is a man aged 30 to 39 in good health. The specimen was naive CD8+ T cells sorted from blood. CDR3 nucleotides: TGCGCCAGCAGTGAAACGACTAGAGATGGGTACGAGCAGTACTTC. It is translated as CASSETTRDGYEQYF.